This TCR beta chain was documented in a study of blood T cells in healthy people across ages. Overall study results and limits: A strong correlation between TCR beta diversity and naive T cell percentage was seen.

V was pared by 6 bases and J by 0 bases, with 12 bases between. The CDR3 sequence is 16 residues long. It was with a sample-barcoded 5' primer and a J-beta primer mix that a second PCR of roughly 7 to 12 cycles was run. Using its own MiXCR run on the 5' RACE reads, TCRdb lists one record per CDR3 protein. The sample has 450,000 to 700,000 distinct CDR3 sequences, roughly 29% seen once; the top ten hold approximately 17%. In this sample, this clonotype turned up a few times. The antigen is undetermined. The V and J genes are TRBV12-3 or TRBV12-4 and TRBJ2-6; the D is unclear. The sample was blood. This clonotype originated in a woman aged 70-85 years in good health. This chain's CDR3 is CASSRDQSSGANVLTF. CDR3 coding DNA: TGTGCCAGCAGCAGAGACCAGAGCTCTGGGGCCAACGTCCTGACTTTC.